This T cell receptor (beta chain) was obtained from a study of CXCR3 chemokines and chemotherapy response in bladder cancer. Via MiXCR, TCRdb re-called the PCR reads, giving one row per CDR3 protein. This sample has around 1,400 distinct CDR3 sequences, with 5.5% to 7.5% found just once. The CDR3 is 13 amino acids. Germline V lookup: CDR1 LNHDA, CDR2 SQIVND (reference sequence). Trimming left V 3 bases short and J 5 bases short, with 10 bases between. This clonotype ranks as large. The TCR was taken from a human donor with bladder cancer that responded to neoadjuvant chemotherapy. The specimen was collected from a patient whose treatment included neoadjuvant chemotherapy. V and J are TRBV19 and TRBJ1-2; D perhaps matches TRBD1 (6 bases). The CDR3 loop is CASSILDRYGYTF. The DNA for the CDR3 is TGTGCCAGTAGTATCTTGGACAGATATGGCTACACCTTC.